The 10 T cell receptor beta chains below were found in one sample sequenced in a study of T cell responses to AZD1222 COVID-19 vaccine. Some clones are missing from TCRdb's copy, which holds only in-frame ones; the method was immunoSEQ multiplex PCR. The repertoire holds about 46,000 clones, with about 90% as singletons. The input for sequencing was peripheral blood, taken 28 days after the second AZD1222 dose. These receptor sequences come from an adult who received the AZD1222 COVID-19 vaccine.

The chain employs TRBV7-2 and TRBJ2-7; D possibly corresponds to TRBD2 (6 bases). There are 15 residues in the CDR3. Germline CDR1 SGHTA, CDR2 FQGNSA. V lost 4 bases, J lost 2 bases, and 15 bases lay in between. In DNA, the CDR3 is TGTGCCAGCAGCTCGGCTGGGACTGGGCCCTACGAGCAGTACTTC. Translation gives CASSSAGTGPYEQYF.

This clone is a singleton in its sample. The chain uses TRBV6-5 and TRBJ2-3; a weak D match, TRBD2 (6 bases). The length of the CDR3 is 14 residues. CDR1 MNHEY and CDR2 SVGAGI come from the germline V gene. The germline V and J ends were trimmed by 5 bases and 5 bases, with 14 bases remaining between them. The CDR3 DNA follows: TGTGCCAGCAGTATGGGACTCCTGAAAGATACGCAGTATTTT. Translated, it gives CASSMGLLKDTQYF.

This chain connects TRBV5-1 to TRBJ1-3, with 10 nucleotides matching TRBD1. CDR3 length: 17 residues. Looked up from germline, CDR1 is SGHRS and CDR2 is YFSETQ. V gave up 4 bases and J gave up 0 bases; unmatched junction bases: 7. The CDR3 here is CASSIGTGAISGNTIYF. The CDR3 region has the DNA TGCGCCAGCAGCATAGGGACAGGGGCCATCTCTGGAAACACCATATATTTT. The variable domain in full, completed from reference TRBV5-1 and TRBJ1-3, reads KAGVTQTPRYLIKTRGQQVTLSCSPISGHRSVSWYQQTPGQGLQFLFEYFSETQRNKGNFPGRFSGRQFSNSRSEMNVSTLELGDSALYLCASSIGTGAISGNTIYFGEGSWLTVV.

The CDR3 sequence: CASSSLFRDSNSPLHF. CDR3 in DNA: TGTGCCAGCAGCTCTCTCTTCCGGGACAGTAATTCACCCCTCCACTTT. The rearrangement links TRBV11-2 to TRBJ1-6, with 7 bases lining up with TRBD1. V shed 4 bases, J shed 6 bases, and the junction held 9 bases outside the gene matches. The CDR3 extends over 16 amino acids. Germline assignment: CDR1 SGHAT and CDR2 FQNNGV.

The V gene is TRBV28, the J gene TRBJ1-2; TRBD1 matches 7 bases. Unmatched junction bases numbered 4, after V lost 5 bases and J lost 1 base. CDR3 length: 14 amino acids. The germline gives CDR1 MDHEN, CDR2 SYDVKM. The CDR3 sequence: CASSGTENNYGYTF. CDR3 bases: TGTGCCAGCAGTGGGACAGAGAATAACTATGGCTACACCTTC.

The chain recombines TRBV9 with TRBJ2-5; maybe TRBD2 (5 bases). V was clipped by 0 bases and J by 1 base, with 10 bases between them. This CDR3 has 15 residues. Per germline, CDR1 SGDLS and CDR2 YYNGEE. The CDR3 nucleotides read TGTGCCAGCAGCGTAGGTGCGGGTATCCAAGAGACCCAGTACTTC. Amino acids: CASSVGAGIQETQYF.

The V call is TRBV14, the J call TRBJ2-1, with a possible D match to TRBD2 (5 bases). The germline CDR1 and CDR2 sequences are SGHDN and FVKESK. V was shortened by 0 bases and J by 3 bases, with 9 bases between the two germline ends. The CDR3 is made up of 15 amino acids. For the CDR3, the DNA is TGTGCCAGCAGCCAAGATTTCGACTACTACAATGAGCAGTTCTTC. It translates to CASSQDFDYYNEQFF. The full variable domain, rest sourced from reference TRBV14 and TRBJ2-1, is EAGVTQFPSHSVIEKGQTVTLRCDPISGHDNLYWYRRVMGKEIKFLLHFVKESKQDESGMPNNRFLAERTGGTYSTLKVQPAELEDSGVYFCASSQDFDYYNEQFFGPGTRLTVL.

The chain is built from TRBV12-3 or TRBV12-4 and TRBJ2-1, with unresolved D. Between the trimmed V and J ends, which lost 6 bases and 8 bases, there was a span of 14 bases. The CDR3 is 13 residues long. CDR3 sequence reads: CASSQGSFDEQFF. The CDR3 DNA reads TGTGCCAGCAGCCAAGGTAGCTTTGATGAGCAGTTCTTC.

This chain connects TRBV3-1 (or the pseudogene TRBV3-2) to TRBJ2-1, with 11 bases aligning to TRBD2. Germline CDR1 LGHDT, CDR2 YNNKEL (reference sequence). V dropped 2 bases and J dropped 3; count of bases not matched to a gene: 3. This CDR3 comprises 16 residues. The CDR3 DNA follows: TGTGCCAGCAGCCAAACTAGCGGGAGTCTCTACAATGAGCAGTTCTTC. Translated: CASSQTSGSLYNEQFF.

The chain combines TRBV6-5 with TRBJ2-7; D may be TRBD2 (5 bases). The germline gives CDR1 MNHEY, CDR2 SVGAGI. The ends were cut back, 5 bases at V and 0 bases at J, with 14 bases in the middle. The CDR3 loop spans 15 amino acids. DNA of the CDR3: TGTGCCAGCAGTCACTTGGACTCAATCTCCTACGAGCAGTACTTC. Translated: CASSHLDSISYEQYF.